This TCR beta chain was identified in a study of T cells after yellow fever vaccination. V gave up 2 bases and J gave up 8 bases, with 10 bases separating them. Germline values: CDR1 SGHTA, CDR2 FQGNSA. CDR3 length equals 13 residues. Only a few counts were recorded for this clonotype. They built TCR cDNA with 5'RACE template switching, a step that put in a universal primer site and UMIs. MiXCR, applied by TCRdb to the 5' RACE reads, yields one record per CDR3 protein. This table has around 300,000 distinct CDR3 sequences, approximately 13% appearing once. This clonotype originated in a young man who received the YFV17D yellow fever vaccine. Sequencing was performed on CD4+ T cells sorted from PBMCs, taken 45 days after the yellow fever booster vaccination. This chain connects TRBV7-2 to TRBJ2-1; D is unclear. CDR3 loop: CASSLIQRHEQFF. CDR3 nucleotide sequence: TGTGCCAGCAGCTTAATCCAGCGACATGAGCAGTTCTTC.